This TCR beta chain was retrieved from a study of CD8 T cells in Susac syndrome. Random hexamers were used to reverse transcribe 0.5 to 1 ug of RNA. The immunoSEQ assay covered 54 Vbeta and 13 Jbeta segments for CDR3. MiXCR was run by TCRdb on the immunoSEQ multiplex PCR reads, yielding one entry per CDR3 protein. The sample includes 200,000 or so distinct CDR3 sequences, nearly 95% of them seen just once. Negative isolation yielded the CD8+ and CD4+ T cells, while FACS enriched the TEMRA cells. V lost 2 bases, J lost 1 base, and 3 bases stayed unmatched. The CDR3 length is 15 residues. The sequencing input was CD4+ T cells from PBMCs. The sequence derives from a human donor with multiple sclerosis. This chain joins TRBV12-3 or TRBV12-4 and TRBJ2-3; 7 positions match TRBD1. CDR3 DNA: TGTGCCAGCAGTTTACGGGACAGCCGCACAGATACGCAGTATTTT. Its protein is CASSLRDSRTDTQYF.